This TCR beta chain comes out of a study of shared clonotypes between healthy human individuals. Authors' analysis steps: For the immunoSEQ data, sequences were junction-only without quality scores, so filtering differed. TCRdb keeps only in-frame clones here, not all; method: immunoSEQ multiplex PCR. That table furnishes V, J and clone size, whereas the DNA furnished D and trimming. The table has approximately 440,000 clones, approximately 71% seen once. The CDR3 sequence is 15 residues long. Trimming left V 3 bases short and J 6 bases short, with 19 bases between. CDR1 and CDR2 from the germline V gene are SGHDT and YYEEEE. Around 90 million PBMCs served as the genomic DNA source for unsorted samples.

The V and J genes are TRBV5-6 and TRBJ2-7; weak D call: TRBD2 (6 bases). The sequencing sample was made of PBMCs. The sequence was obtained from a woman in her thirties or forties in good health. Some clones in this sample may be carry-over from other donors' samples. The CDR3 sequence: CASSSPVAGPLEQYF. The CDR3 DNA sequence: TGTGCCAGCAGCTCGCCGGTCGCGGGACCCCTCGAGCAGTACTTC.